These 19 T cell receptor beta chains share one sample of origin, sequenced in a study of blood T cell repertoires in COVID-19. Only in-frame clones appear in the TCRdb table, and some are missing; sequencing was by immunoSEQ multiplex PCR. The sample records more than 85,000 clones, about nine tenths being singletons. Sequenced: peripheral blood. These receptors were taken from a man in his 70s with acute or convalescent COVID-19.

This sequence joins TRBV7-9 and TRBJ2-2; 10 nucleotides match TRBD2. The germline V gene encodes CDR1 SEHNR and CDR2 FQNEAQ (reference sequence). V lost 1 base to trimming and J lost 6 bases; unmatched junction nucleotides: 5. CDR3 length: 16 amino acids. The CDR3 DNA reads as TGTGCCAGCAGCTTAGGCCTAGCGGGGGCGGCCGGGGAGCTGTTTTTT. The encoded protein is CASSLGLAGAAGELFF.

J is TRBJ2-2 and V is TRBV6-5; D might be TRBD1 (6 bases). CDR1 and CDR2 (germline): MNHEY, SVGAGI. The CDR3 runs 14 residues. The germline V and J ends were trimmed by 4 bases and 4 bases, with 10 bases remaining between them. This CDR3 reads CASSSPGVTGELFF. Here the CDR3 DNA reads TGTGCCAGCAGTTCCCCAGGGGTCACCGGGGAGCTGTTTTTT.

This clone occurred once. This rearrangement joins TRBV28 to TRBJ1-1; perhaps TRBD1 as D (5 bases). The CDR3 consists of 13 residues. Germline loops: CDR1 MDHEN, CDR2 SYDVKM. V lost 6 bases and J lost 7, with 15 bases in between. The chain's CDR3 is CASRRQGYGEAFF. As DNA, the CDR3 is TGTGCCAGCAGACGGCAGGGTTACGGTGAAGCTTTCTTT.

V usage is TRBV5-1 and J usage is TRBJ2-2, with 10 nucleotides matching TRBD2. CDR3 size: 18 residues. Trimming at V came to 0 bases and at J to 6 bases, leaving 11 bases not matched to a gene. The germline gives CDR1 SGHRS, CDR2 YFSETQ. CDR3 nucleotide sequence: TGCGCCAGCAGCTTGGGTCTAGCGGGGGAGATGCTAGCCGGGGAGCTGTTTTTT. This gives the protein CASSLGLAGEMLAGELFF.

J is TRBJ2-7 and V is TRBV5-6; 11 nucleotides align to TRBD2. Germline V gives CDR1 SGHDT, CDR2 YYEEEE. V gave up 3 bases and J gave up 2 bases; unmatched junction bases: 7. The CDR3 covers 16 residues. The CDR3 loop is CASSWGGLAATYEQYF. In DNA form, the CDR3 reads TGTGCCAGCAGCTGGGGGGGACTAGCGGCGACCTACGAGCAGTACTTC.

This chain connects TRBV19 to TRBJ2-5; TRBD2 matches 7 bases. The ends lost 5 bases at V and 7 bases at J; junction bases unmatched: 7. The CDR3 is made up of 13 amino acids. Germline CDR1 is LNHDA and CDR2 is SQIVND (reference sequence). Written as DNA, the CDR3 is TGTGCCAGTAGTTGGGAGCGGGGCGGGACCCAGTACTTC. Translated: CASSWERGGTQYF.

In this sample, this clone turned up a few times. The chain has TRBV6-5 and TRBJ1-4, with D maybe TRBD1 (5 bases). Trimming cost V 2 bases and J 11 bases, with 12 bases left between them. Per the germline V gene, CDR1 is MNHEY and CDR2 is SVGAGI. The CDR3 spans 13 residues. The CDR3 loop is CASSYSGGGKLFF. CDR3 nucleotides: TGTGCCAGCAGTTACAGCGGGGGTGGCAAACTGTTTTTT.

The chain has TRBV3-1 (or the pseudogene TRBV3-2) and TRBJ2-4; a possible D gene is TRBD1 (5 bases). CDR1 is LGHDT, CDR2 YNNKEL, per germline (reference sequence). V lost 5 bases and J lost 7, with 24 bases in between. The CDR3 contains 17 residues. Here the CDR3 DNA reads TGTGCCAGCAGCGTCGGGTGGGGCGGTCCCAAGGGGAACATTCAGTACTTC. This encodes CASSVGWGGPKGNIQYF.

This chain links TRBV3-1 (or the pseudogene TRBV3-2) with TRBJ1-4, with no clear D. Trimming took off 1 base at V and 5 bases at J, with 20 bases between the two ends. Germline V gene sequence: CDR1 LGHDT, CDR2 YNNKEL (reference sequence). CDR3 size: 18 residues. The CDR3, as DNA: TGTGCCAGCAGCCAAGTATATGGGGTAGGGAGCATGAATGAAAAACTGTTTTTT. It encodes CASSQVYGVGSMNEKLFF.

The chain recombines TRBV2 with TRBJ2-3; 16 bases match TRBD2. Germline V gives CDR1 SNHLY, CDR2 FYNNEI. The CDR3 spans 16 residues. The V and J ends lost 6 bases and 4 bases, in that order; junction bases with no gene match: 4. CDR3 coding DNA: TGTGCCAGCAGGGGACTAGCGGGGGGGGAAGCAGATACGCAGTATTTT. This translates into CASRGLAGGEADTQYF.

V is TRBV11-2 and J is TRBJ2-1; a possible D gene is TRBD2 (5 bases). V was trimmed by 6 bases and J by 0 bases, leaving 18 bases between them. CDR1 SGHAT and CDR2 FQNNGV come from the germline V gene. This CDR3 spans 17 amino acids. The CDR3 spells CASSPPSGVFSYNEQFF. In DNA, the CDR3 is TGTGCCAGCAGTCCCCCCAGCGGAGTCTTCTCCTACAATGAGCAGTTCTTC. The entire variable domain, with the rest obtained from reference TRBV11-2 and TRBJ2-1, is as follows: EAGVAQSPRYKIIEKRQSVAFWCNPISGHATLYWYQQILGQGPKLLIQFQNNGVVDDSQLPKDRFSAERLKGVDSTLKIQPAKLEDSAVYLCASSPPSGVFSYNEQFFGPGTRLTVL.

This chain uses TRBV11-2 with TRBJ1-2; D not certain. V lost 1 base and J 13 bases, leaving 19 bases between the germline ends. The V gene's germline CDR1 is SGHAT and CDR2 FQNNGV. The CDR3 consists of 14 residues. Here the CDR3 reads CASSLVEGAVDFTF. DNA for the CDR3: TGTGCCAGCAGCTTAGTCGAGGGCGCCGTTGATTTCACCTTC.

This clone was seen a single time. The gene calls are TRBV30 and TRBJ1-3; no firm D call. The CDR3 is made up of 13 amino acids. V dropped 2 bases and J dropped 2 bases, with 7 bases sitting between them. The germline V gene encodes CDR1 GTSNPN and CDR2 SVGIG (reference sequence). The CDR3, as DNA: TGTGCCTGGAGTCAGAGGGCTGGAAACACCATATATTTT. Its translation: CAWSQRAGNTIYF.

The chain joins TRBV25-1 to TRBJ2-1, with D tentatively TRBD1 (5 bases). The CDR3 is 12 residues long. V was cut by 6 bases and J by 8 bases, with 11 bases left in between. CDR1 is MGHDK and CDR2 is SYGVNS in the germline V gene. The CDR3 DNA is TGTGCCAGCAGCCGTCAGGGTTATGAGCAGTTCTTC. Its translation is CASSRQGYEQFF.

This rearrangement joins TRBV6-4 to TRBJ2-3; no clear D gene. Deletions cut 8 bases from V and 0 bases from J, with 18 bases between. This CDR3 is 16 amino acids long. The germline gives CDR1 MRHNA, CDR2 SNTAGT. The CDR3 DNA sequence: TGTGCCAGCCCGAGTGGCAGGCCAAGAAGCACAGATACGCAGTATTTT. This translates into CASPSGRPRSTDTQYF.

With respect to this clone: Other DNA sequences in the same sample also yield this CDR3. The chain employs TRBV5-6 and TRBJ2-5; D is ambiguous. The CDR3 consists of 12 residues. The V and J ends lost 0 bases and 5 bases respectively, with 5 bases between them. Germline lookup yields CDR1 SGHDT and CDR2 YYEEEE. In DNA, the CDR3 is TGTGCCAGCAGCTTGGTAGAGGAGACCCAGTACTTC. It encodes CASSLVEETQYF.

This rearrangement joins TRBV11-3 to TRBJ1-6; D not certain. Germline lookup yields CDR1 SGHNT and CDR2 YENEEA. The CDR3 covers 15 residues. V lost 0 bases, J lost 10 bases, and 13 bases lay in between. The CDR3 spells CASSLDSRGNSPLHF. Here the CDR3 DNA reads TGTGCCAGCAGCTTAGATTCTAGAGGGAACTCACCCCTCCACTTT.

The V call is TRBV5-5, the J call TRBJ1-2; 8 positions match TRBD1. Germline trimming cut 2 bases from V and 0 bases from J; bases unmatched to any gene: 3. This CDR3 has 15 amino acids. The V gene's germline CDR1 is SGHKS and CDR2 YYEKEE (reference sequence). CDR3 coding DNA: TGTGCCAGCAGCTTCGGACAGGGTGCTAACTATGGCTACACCTTC. It yields the protein CASSFGQGANYGYTF.

The J gene is TRBJ1-1, the V gene TRBV25-1; TRBD1 aligns across 7 bases. V was pared by 7 bases and J by 7 bases, with 6 bases of the junction left unmatched. CDR1 is MGHDK, CDR2 SYGVNS, per germline. The CDR3 spans 12 residues. The DNA of the CDR3 is TGTGCCAGCAAAAGGGGGCTCGTTGAAGCTTTCTTT. This encodes CASKRGLVEAFF.